These T cell receptor beta chains were read from a single sample in a study of blood T cell repertoires in COVID-19. The assay was immunoSEQ multiplex PCR, and TCRdb's table has in-frame clones only and misses some. The sample holds about 150,000 clones, around 82% seen once. What was sequenced was peripheral blood. These receptors were obtained from a man between 65 and 85 years old with active or convalescent COVID-19. The CDR3 runs from the conserved cysteine through the conserved F or W. D genes are given only for firm matches. Size is stated for part of the rows, as once, few or many counts, or as a class when the clone is expanded.

V: TRBV6-5; D: .; size: .; J: TRBJ1-1; CDR3: CASNLQGSTEAFF; DNA: TGTGCCAGCAATCTTCAGGGTTCTACTGAAGCTTTCTTT
V: TRBV7-2; D: TRBD1; size: .; J: TRBJ1-2; CDR3: CASSLGQGANGYTF; DNA: TGTGCCAGCAGCTTAGGACAGGGGGCAAATGGCTACACCTTC
V: TRBV9; D: TRBD1; size: .; J: TRBJ1-4; CDR3: CASSAPPTGGSEKLFF; DNA: TGTGCCAGCAGCGCCCCCCCGACAGGGGGCAGCGAAAAACTGTTTTTT
V: TRBV9; D: .; size: .; J: TRBJ1-2; CDR3: CASSAGARYGYTF; DNA: TGTGCCAGCAGCGCAGGGGCGCGCTATGGCTACACCTTC
V: TRBV19; D: TRBD2; size: .; J: TRBJ2-5; CDR3: CASSPWTSGMYQETQYF; DNA: TGTGCCAGTAGTCCCTGGACTAGCGGGATGTACCAAGAGACCCAGTACTTC
V: TRBV6-5; D: .; size: .; J: TRBJ1-1; CDR3: CASSRRGQGSEAFF; DNA: TGTGCCAGCAGCCGCAGGGGACAAGGGAGTGAAGCTTTCTTT
V: TRBV19; D: .; size: .; J: TRBJ1-1; CDR3: CASRSPGDTEAFF; DNA: TGTGCCAGTAGATCACCAGGGGACACTGAAGCTTTCTTT
V: TRBV19; D: .; size: .; J: TRBJ1-2; CDR3: CASSIPGSPTNYGYTF; DNA: TGTGCCAGTAGTATCCCAGGGTCCCCGACTAACTATGGCTACACCTTC
V: TRBV2; D: TRBD2; size: .; J: TRBJ2-2; CDR3: CASSEGWVAGNTGELFF; DNA: TGTGCCAGCAGTGAAGGGTGGGTAGCGGGGAACACCGGGGAGCTGTTTTTT
V: TRBV19; D: TRBD1; size: .; J: TRBJ2-1; CDR3: CASRSTGASYNEQFF; DNA: TGTGCCAGTAGATCTACAGGGGCCTCCTACAATGAGCAGTTCTTC
V: TRBV20-1; D: .; size: .; J: TRBJ1-5; CDR3: CSASFYSNQPQHF; DNA: TGCAGTGCTAGTTTCTATAGCAATCAGCCCCAGCATTTT
V: TRBV7-2; D: .; size: .; J: TRBJ1-5; CDR3: CASSPSGASNQPQHF; DNA: TGTGCCAGCAGCCCCTCAGGGGCGAGCAATCAGCCCCAGCATTTT
V: TRBV11-2; D: TRBD2; size: .; J: TRBJ2-1; CDR3: CASSQPSSGRVNEQFF; DNA: TGTGCCAGCAGCCAACCCTCTAGCGGGAGGGTCAATGAGCAGTTCTTC
V: TRBV20-1; D: .; size: few; J: TRBJ1-1; CDR3: CSAIQDTEAFF; DNA: TGCAGTGCTATTCAGGACACTGAAGCTTTCTTT
V: TRBV18; D: TRBD1; size: .; J: TRBJ2-5; CDR3: CASSPLPQTGYQETQYF; DNA: TGTGCCAGCTCACCACTACCTCAGACAGGGTACCAAGAGACCCAGTACTTC
V: TRBV21-1; D: .; size: .; J: TRBJ2-5; CDR3: CASSKGKSGLAGAWAETQYF; DNA: TGTGCCAGCAGCAAAGGAAAGTCGGGACTAGCTGGTGCTTGGGCAGAGACCCAGTACTTC
V: TRBV6-6; D: TRBD1; size: .; J: TRBJ2-2; CDR3: CASSPRDREWTGELFF; DNA: TGTGCCAGCAGTCCCCGGGACAGGGAATGGACCGGGGAGCTGTTTTTT
V: TRBV7-8; D: TRBD1; size: .; J: TRBJ1-1; CDR3: CASSLLGGQGGTEAFF; DNA: TGTGCCAGCAGCTTACTCGGCGGACAGGGGGGCACTGAAGCTTTCTTT